This T cell receptor (beta chain) is drawn from a study of blood T cell repertoires in COVID-19. Study overall: Collection of acute and convalescent COVID-19 samples took place in the United States, Italy and Spain.

Participant ages covered about 18 to 90 years across about 22 US areas. Cohort allocation depended upon clinical history that participants reported. Assay used: immunoSEQ multiplex PCR; TCRdb lists only in-frame clones, some missing. The data show roughly 250,000 clones, around 89% seen once. The source is a man in his forties who had recovered from COVID-19. Sequences were obtained from PBMCs or T cells enriched from blood (not recorded which).

CDR3 nucleotide sequence: TGTGCCAGCAGCCAAAGGACAGGGACGCGGGAAAAACTGTTTTTT. Its protein product is CASSQRTGTREKLFF. This chain uses TRBV13 with TRBJ1-4, with 8 positions matching TRBD1. The V gene end was trimmed by 5 bases and the J gene end by 8 bases; junction bases not matched to a gene: 10. CDR1 is PRHDT, CDR2 FYEKMQ, per germline (reference sequence). The CDR3 runs 15 residues.